This TCR beta chain was obtained from a study of T-cell reconstitution after alpha-beta-depleted transplantation in children. General study findings and limits: Some patients' high day-60 TCRbeta diversity was traced to surviving recipient T cells and thymic progenitors. Roughly two months post-transplant, alpha-beta T cells reportedly originated from several hundred graft clones that had expanded. After one year, T-cell counts and TCRbeta diversity mostly came from new T cells.

With respect to this clonotype: Its antigen is unknown.

Unique molecular identifiers were incorporated during preparation of the TCRbeta library. TCRdb itself ran the PCR reads through MiXCR, one entry per CDR3 protein. Seen here are fewer than 700,000 distinct CDR3 sequences, 10% to 15% observed once, and the top ten hold 2.2%. Per germline, CDR1 SGHTA and CDR2 FQGTGA. The V end lost 5 bases, the J end lost 2 bases, and 13 bases lay between the germline ends. CDR3 length: 14 residues. This sequence originates from a male patient aged 5 to 17 who had a stem cell transplant for acute myeloid leukemia, so the T cells may come from the graft donor. Sequenced here: PBMCs, mostly from graft donor cells, sampled 360 days after TCRalphabeta/CD19-depleted stem cell transplant. The chain recombines TRBV7-3 with TRBJ2-7, with D perhaps TRBD1 or TRBD2 (5 bases each). In DNA, the CDR3 is TGTGCCAGCAGCCCCTACGGGACGGCCTACGAGCAGTACTTC. It is translated as CASSPYGTAYEQYF.